Sequencing of this TCR beta chain was carried out in a study of CD8+ T cells in alopecia areata. Study-level background: Each of the treated patients was given oral tofacitinib, 5 to 10 mg twice daily, for moderate-to-severe alopecia areata.

RNA extraction and reverse transcription yielded cDNA as sequencing template. Produced via immunoSEQ multiplex PCR; TCRdb's table is partial and in-frame only. This table holds 100,000 to 150,000 clones, roughly 57% found once. Study-wide results and limits: Normal skin contains resident alphabeta T cells, and these are also sequenced in scalp samples.

The treatment here: oral pan-JAK inhibitor, 5-10 mg twice daily. A word on this clone: The antigen is not known.

Trimming cost V 5 bases and J 8 bases, with 18 bases left between them. CDR1 MNHEY and CDR2 SMNVEV come from the germline V gene (reference sequence). The CDR3 runs 15 residues. This sequence originates from a human donor with alopecia areata. Sequencing used CD4+ T cells sorted from blood, obtained at week 4, from a patient treated with tofacitinib. V gene TRBV27 combines with J gene TRBJ1-4; D uncertain. In nucleotides, the CDR3 is TGTGCCAGCAGTATGACACTCGGGGAGGGAGAAAAACTGTTTTTT. It is translated as CASSMTLGEGEKLFF.